A selection of T cell receptor beta chains follows, all from one sample in a study of cytomegalovirus exposure and HLA in healthy donors. Data came from immunoSEQ multiplex PCR; TCRdb stores just in-frame clones and leaves some out. Among around 190,000 clones listed, around 80% were seen once. The sample was PBMCs. The source is a woman between 35 and 50 years old in good health and CMV-seronegative. Both conserved end residues are part of each CDR3. D genes are given only for firm matches. Size is stated for part of the rows, as once, few or many counts, or as a class when the clone is expanded.

j_gene: TRBJ2-2; abundance: NA; d_gene: TRBD2; v_gene: TRBV4-3; CDR3nt: TGCGCCAGCAAACCCGGGACTAGCGGAGCGAACACCGGGGAGCTGTTTTTT; CDR3aa: CASKPGTSGANTGELFF
j_gene: TRBJ1-2; abundance: NA; d_gene: NA; v_gene: TRBV30; CDR3nt: TGTGCCTGGACCCCTTTTAGGCTCGGGGGTGGCTACACCTTC; CDR3aa: CAWTPFRLGGGYTF
j_gene: TRBJ1-3; abundance: NA; d_gene: NA; v_gene: TRBV7-9; CDR3nt: TGTGCCAGCAGCTTAGCGGGGGGGTACGGAAACACCATATATTTT; CDR3aa: CASSLAGGYGNTIYF
j_gene: TRBJ2-3; abundance: NA; d_gene: NA; v_gene: TRBV30; CDR3nt: TGTGCCTGGGGTAGGGGAACAGATACGCAGTATTTT; CDR3aa: CAWGRGTDTQYF
j_gene: TRBJ2-1; abundance: few; d_gene: TRBD2; v_gene: TRBV11-1; CDR3nt: TGTGCCAGCAGCCCTCTTAGACTAGCTTCAAGCGAGCAGTTCTTC; CDR3aa: CASSPLRLASSEQFF
j_gene: TRBJ1-5; abundance: NA; d_gene: NA; v_gene: TRBV29-1; CDR3nt: TGCAGCGTTTCCGACAGTCGCAATCAGCCCCAGCATTTT; CDR3aa: CSVSDSRNQPQHF
j_gene: TRBJ1-5; abundance: NA; d_gene: NA; v_gene: TRBV7-9; CDR3nt: TGTGCCAGCAGCTTAGATTTGGCGGGCGGCTATAGCAATCAGCCCCAGCATTTT; CDR3aa: CASSLDLAGGYSNQPQHF
j_gene: TRBJ2-3; abundance: few; d_gene: NA; v_gene: TRBV19; CDR3nt: TGTGCCAGTAGCCGTCCGGGACGGGGGACAGATACGCAGTATTTT; CDR3aa: CASSRPGRGTDTQYF
j_gene: TRBJ2-6; abundance: NA; d_gene: TRBD2; v_gene: TRBV11-3; CDR3nt: TGTGCCAGCAGCTTAGTAGCGGGAGGCGCTGGGGCCAACGTCCTGACTTTC; CDR3aa: CASSLVAGGAGANVLTF
j_gene: TRBJ2-7; abundance: NA; d_gene: TRBD1; v_gene: TRBV5-4; CDR3nt: TGTGCCAGCAGCTTAACAGGGGGGTACGAGCAGTACTTC; CDR3aa: CASSLTGGYEQYF
j_gene: TRBJ1-2; abundance: NA; d_gene: TRBD1; v_gene: TRBV7-9; CDR3nt: TGTGCCAGCAGCCCGGGGACAGTGCCTAACTATGGCTACACCTTC; CDR3aa: CASSPGTVPNYGYTF
j_gene: TRBJ2-2; abundance: NA; d_gene: NA; v_gene: TRBV6-6; CDR3nt: TGTGCCAGCAGACCGACACCGAACACCGGGGAGCTGTTTTTT; CDR3aa: CASRPTPNTGELFF
j_gene: TRBJ1-1; abundance: NA; d_gene: NA; v_gene: TRBV6-1; CDR3nt: TGTGCCAGCAGTGTCGGATACCCAAGGGGAACTGAAGCTTTCTTT; CDR3aa: CASSVGYPRGTEAFF
j_gene: TRBJ2-3; abundance: NA; d_gene: TRBD2; v_gene: TRBV11-3; CDR3nt: TGTGCCAGCAGCTCTAAGACTAGCGGGAGCACAGATACGCAGTATTTT; CDR3aa: CASSSKTSGSTDTQYF
j_gene: TRBJ2-7; abundance: once; d_gene: NA; v_gene: TRBV14; CDR3nt: TGTGCCAGCAGCCAAGCCCCAGGCTACGAGCAGTACTTC; CDR3aa: CASSQAPGYEQYF
j_gene: TRBJ2-3; abundance: NA; d_gene: TRBD2; v_gene: TRBV5-1; CDR3nt: TGCGCCAGCAGCTCACTAGCGGGCTCGGGCACAGATACGCAGTATTTT; CDR3aa: CASSSLAGSGTDTQYF
j_gene: TRBJ1-5; abundance: NA; d_gene: TRBD1; v_gene: TRBV29-1; CDR3nt: TGCAGCGTTGAAGATGGCGGAGGCGGACAGGCAAATCAGCCCCAGCATTTT; CDR3aa: CSVEDGGGGQANQPQHF
j_gene: TRBJ2-1; abundance: NA; d_gene: NA; v_gene: TRBV19; CDR3nt: TGTGCCAGTAGTTTACTAGCAGTCACCTACAATGAGCAGTTCTTC; CDR3aa: CASSLLAVTYNEQFF
j_gene: TRBJ1-1; abundance: NA; d_gene: TRBD1; v_gene: TRBV19; CDR3nt: TGTGCCAGTAGGGACAGGGGAGGAAATACTGAAGCTTTCTTT; CDR3aa: CASRDRGGNTEAFF
j_gene: TRBJ1-1; abundance: NA; d_gene: NA; v_gene: TRBV7-3; CDR3nt: TGTGCCAGCAGCATCCAGGGGAAGGGTACTGAAGCTTTCTTT; CDR3aa: CASSIQGKGTEAFF
j_gene: TRBJ1-1; abundance: NA; d_gene: NA; v_gene: TRBV9; CDR3nt: TGTGCCAGCAGCGTAGTAACAGGGCGAGATACTGAAGCTTTCTTT; CDR3aa: CASSVVTGRDTEAFF
j_gene: TRBJ2-3; abundance: NA; d_gene: NA; v_gene: TRBV30; CDR3nt: TGTGCCTGGGAAGAGGATACGCAGTATTTT; CDR3aa: CAWEEDTQYF
j_gene: TRBJ1-1; abundance: NA; d_gene: NA; v_gene: TRBV6-6; CDR3nt: TGTGCCAGCAGTTACGCGGGGGGTGAAGCTTTCTTT; CDR3aa: CASSYAGGEAFF
j_gene: TRBJ2-7; abundance: NA; d_gene: NA; v_gene: TRBV5-4; CDR3nt: TGTGCCAGCAGCGAACCGGACAGTTACGAGCAGTACTTC; CDR3aa: CASSEPDSYEQYF
j_gene: TRBJ2-6; abundance: NA; d_gene: NA; v_gene: TRBV23-1; CDR3nt: TGCGCCAGCAGTCAATCTATGAGCCAGGGGCTAATCTCTGGGGCCAACGTCCTGACTTTC; CDR3aa: CASSQSMSQGLISGANVLTF
j_gene: TRBJ2-3; abundance: NA; d_gene: TRBD1; v_gene: TRBV19; CDR3nt: TGTGCCAGTAGTATGGGGACAGGGGGATGGGATACGCAGTATTTT; CDR3aa: CASSMGTGGWDTQYF
j_gene: TRBJ1-2; abundance: NA; d_gene: NA; v_gene: TRBV5-8; CDR3nt: TGTGCCAGCACCTTGGGAACGGACAGTCCTACCTATGGCTACACCTTC; CDR3aa: CASTLGTDSPTYGYTF
j_gene: TRBJ2-1; abundance: NA; d_gene: TRBD2; v_gene: TRBV30; CDR3nt: TGTGCCTGGAGTGTAAGGACTAGCGATGAGCAGTTCTTC; CDR3aa: CAWSVRTSDEQFF
j_gene: TRBJ1-1; abundance: NA; d_gene: NA; v_gene: TRBV5-6; CDR3nt: TGTGCCAGCAGCGTACAGGGTCGTCCAAACACTGAAGCTTTCTTT; CDR3aa: CASSVQGRPNTEAFF
j_gene: TRBJ2-5; abundance: few; d_gene: NA; v_gene: TRBV27; CDR3nt: TGTGCCAGCAGTTTAGGGGGGGCGGGAGAAGAGACCCAGTACTTC; CDR3aa: CASSLGGAGEETQYF
j_gene: TRBJ1-5; abundance: NA; d_gene: TRBD1; v_gene: TRBV30; CDR3nt: TGTGCCTGGAGTTCGTTAGGGACAGGGATTCAGCCCCAGCATTTT; CDR3aa: CAWSSLGTGIQPQHF
j_gene: TRBJ2-1; abundance: NA; d_gene: TRBD1; v_gene: TRBV10-3; CDR3nt: TGTGCCATTGAACCGGGACAGGACAATGAGCAGTTCTTC; CDR3aa: CAIEPGQDNEQFF
j_gene: TRBJ2-5; abundance: NA; d_gene: NA; v_gene: TRBV5-6; CDR3nt: TGTGCCAGCAGCTTCCGGGAGACTCAAGAGACCCAGTACTTC; CDR3aa: CASSFRETQETQYF
j_gene: TRBJ1-1; abundance: NA; d_gene: TRBD1; v_gene: TRBV19; CDR3nt: TGTGCCAGTAGTTTCCGACAGGGACACACTGAAGCTTTCTTT; CDR3aa: CASSFRQGHTEAFF
j_gene: TRBJ2-5; abundance: NA; d_gene: NA; v_gene: TRBV29-1; CDR3nt: TGCAGCGTTGAGGTTAGCCCTGGTGAGACCCAGTACTTC; CDR3aa: CSVEVSPGETQYF
j_gene: TRBJ1-1; abundance: NA; d_gene: NA; v_gene: TRBV7-9; CDR3nt: TGTGCCAGCTCCACCATCCGAGTCATGAACACTGAAGCTTTCTTT; CDR3aa: CASSTIRVMNTEAFF
j_gene: TRBJ2-1; abundance: NA; d_gene: TRBD2; v_gene: TRBV7-9; CDR3nt: TGTGCCAGCAGCTTCACTAGCGGGAGCTACAATGAGCAGTTCTTC; CDR3aa: CASSFTSGSYNEQFF
j_gene: TRBJ2-5; abundance: NA; d_gene: TRBD2; v_gene: TRBV4-3; CDR3nt: TGCGCCAGCAGCCGGTTACTAGCGGAGCAAGAGACCCAGTACTTC; CDR3aa: CASSRLLAEQETQYF
j_gene: TRBJ2-2; abundance: NA; d_gene: TRBD1; v_gene: TRBV19; CDR3nt: TGTGCCAGTAGTCCGACAGGGGGGGGGACCGGGGAGCTGTTTTTT; CDR3aa: CASSPTGGGTGELFF
j_gene: TRBJ1-5; abundance: NA; d_gene: TRBD1; v_gene: TRBV27; CDR3nt: TGTGCCAGCAGTCCCGGACAGGGGGCTAATCAGCCCCAGCATTTT; CDR3aa: CASSPGQGANQPQHF
j_gene: TRBJ1-2; abundance: NA; d_gene: TRBD1; v_gene: TRBV5-1; CDR3nt: TGCGCCAGCAGCGGCGGACAGGGTGATGGCTACACCTTC; CDR3aa: CASSGGQGDGYTF
j_gene: TRBJ1-5; abundance: NA; d_gene: NA; v_gene: TRBV7-8; CDR3nt: TGTGCCAGCAGCTTATGGGGGGGGCGAAGCAATCAGCCCCAGCATTTT; CDR3aa: CASSLWGGRSNQPQHF
j_gene: TRBJ1-2; abundance: NA; d_gene: NA; v_gene: TRBV11-2; CDR3nt: TGTGCCAGCAGCCGGACATTTAACTATGGCTACACCTTC; CDR3aa: CASSRTFNYGYTF
j_gene: TRBJ2-1; abundance: NA; d_gene: NA; v_gene: TRBV2; CDR3nt: TGTGCCAGCAGTGCTCTAGAGGGCGCCCCCAATGAGCAGTTCTTC; CDR3aa: CASSALEGAPNEQFF
j_gene: TRBJ1-1; abundance: NA; d_gene: TRBD1; v_gene: TRBV18; CDR3nt: TGTGCCAGCTCACCCTCCCCTGGGAGGACAGGGGGGAACACTGAAGCTTTCTTT; CDR3aa: CASSPSPGRTGGNTEAFF
j_gene: TRBJ1-3; abundance: few; d_gene: NA; v_gene: TRBV19; CDR3nt: TGTGCCAGTTATTTAGGCGGGTTCGCTGGACACACCATATATTTT; CDR3aa: CASYLGGFAGHTIYF
j_gene: TRBJ2-1; abundance: NA; d_gene: TRBD1; v_gene: TRBV6-5; CDR3nt: TGTGCCAGCAGTTACGAGTCCGGGACAGGCTACAATGAGCAGTTCTTC; CDR3aa: CASSYESGTGYNEQFF
j_gene: TRBJ2-1; abundance: NA; d_gene: NA; v_gene: TRBV7-6; CDR3nt: TGTGCCAGCAGCGTATCCAGGGGTAATGAGCAGTTCTTC; CDR3aa: CASSVSRGNEQFF
j_gene: TRBJ2-3; abundance: NA; d_gene: TRBD2; v_gene: TRBV7-3; CDR3nt: TGTGCCAGCAGCTTTACCGGGACTAGTACAGATACGCAGTATTTT; CDR3aa: CASSFTGTSTDTQYF
j_gene: TRBJ1-1; abundance: NA; d_gene: NA; v_gene: TRBV19; CDR3nt: TGTGCCAGTAGTATCGACAGGATGAACACTGAAGCTTTCTTT; CDR3aa: CASSIDRMNTEAFF
j_gene: TRBJ2-7; abundance: NA; d_gene: TRBD1; v_gene: TRBV5-1; CDR3nt: TGCGCCAGCAGCTGGGCCGGGACAGGGTCCTACGAGCAGTACTTC; CDR3aa: CASSWAGTGSYEQYF
j_gene: TRBJ1-4; abundance: NA; d_gene: NA; v_gene: TRBV7-9; CDR3nt: TGTGCCAGCAGCTTCAGGGATCCAACTAATGAAAAACTGTTTTTT; CDR3aa: CASSFRDPTNEKLFF
j_gene: TRBJ1-1; abundance: few; d_gene: NA; v_gene: TRBV20-1; CDR3nt: TGCAGTGCCGGGGATTCGGCTGAAGCTTTCTTT; CDR3aa: CSAGDSAEAFF
j_gene: TRBJ2-3; abundance: NA; d_gene: TRBD1; v_gene: TRBV5-6; CDR3nt: TGTGCCAGCAGCGGACAGGGGGTTCAGGCAGATACGCAGTATTTT; CDR3aa: CASSGQGVQADTQYF
j_gene: TRBJ2-1; abundance: NA; d_gene: NA; v_gene: TRBV28; CDR3nt: TGTGCCAGCAGCTCCCATCCACAGGGCTACAATGAGCAGTTCTTC; CDR3aa: CASSSHPQGYNEQFF
j_gene: TRBJ1-1; abundance: NA; d_gene: NA; v_gene: TRBV4-1; CDR3nt: TGCGCCAGCAGCCAAGTCTGGAACACTGAAGCTTTCTTT; CDR3aa: CASSQVWNTEAFF
j_gene: TRBJ1-1; abundance: NA; d_gene: NA; v_gene: TRBV30; CDR3nt: TGTGCCTGGAGTACCGGAGAGAAAGCTTTCTTT; CDR3aa: CAWSTGEKAFF